One sample yielded the 21 T cell receptor beta chains listed below, sequenced in a study of cytomegalovirus exposure and HLA in healthy donors. The PCR ran on 60 Vbeta and 13 Jbeta primers. Here immunoSEQ multiplex PCR was the method, and the copy in TCRdb shows in-frame clones only, minus some. The sample has more than 100,000 clones; 70% to 80% are singletons. Sequenced sample: PBMCs. These receptor sequences come from an older woman in good health and CMV-seronegative.

The CDR3 spells CASSLDAGGNTEAFF. For the CDR3, the DNA is TGCGCCAGCAGCTTGGATGCAGGGGGGAACACTGAAGCTTTCTTT. The rearrangement links TRBV5-1 to TRBJ1-1, with 7 bases that match TRBD1. The V segment lost 0 bases and the J segment 1 base; nucleotides outside the gene matches: 3. Germline CDR1 and CDR2: SGHRS and YFSETQ. This CDR3 has 15 amino acids.

This clone was found once. V is TRBV11-1 and J is TRBJ2-5, with D uncertain. V was shortened by 1 base and J by 5 bases, with 17 bases between the two germline ends. Per the germline V gene, CDR1 is SGHAT and CDR2 is FQDESV (reference sequence). The CDR3 is 16 amino acids. For the CDR3, the DNA is TGTGCCAGCAGCTTAGACCCCCCCGGTGCCCGGGAGACCCAGTACTTC. Protein: CASSLDPPGARETQYF. The full variable domain, its missing parts supplied by reference TRBV11-1 and TRBJ2-5, is EAEVAQSPRYKITEKSQAVAFWCDPISGHATLYWYRQILGQGPELLVQFQDESVVDDSQLPKDRFSAERLKGVDSTLKIQPAELGDSAMYLCASSLDPPGARETQYFGPGTRLLVL.

This clone has just one count. Here the CDR3 DNA reads TGTGCCAGTCTTCCCTCTTCGCGGGGGTTTAATGAGCAGTTCTTC. Amino acid sequence: CASLPSSRGFNEQFF. The gene calls are TRBV19 and TRBJ2-1, with 7 bases lining up with TRBD2. V gave up 8 bases and J gave up 7 bases; unmatched junction bases: 14. The CDR3 sequence is 15 residues long. Germline CDR1 is LNHDA and CDR2 is SQIVND (reference sequence).

Comments on this clone: One end of the junction fails to match germline, which may point to a read error. The gene calls are TRBV7-9 and TRBJ1-1, with 7 nucleotides matching TRBD1. Germline V gives CDR1 SEHNR, CDR2 FQNEAQ (reference sequence). This CDR3 region has 15 residues. The CDR3 loop is CASNLETGMNTEAFF. CDR3 DNA: TGTGCCAGCAACTTAGAGACAGGGATGAACACTGAAGCTTTCTTT.

The chain uses TRBV2 and TRBJ2-5, with TRBD1 identical over 7 bases. The junction had 6 bases not matched to a gene; V was cut back by 4 bases and J by 7 bases. The CDR3 totals 13 residues. Germline loops: CDR1 SNHLY, CDR2 FYNNEI. The CDR3 region has the DNA TGTGCCAGCAGTGGGACAGGAGATGGGACCCAGTACTTC. Translated, it gives CASSGTGDGTQYF.

V usage is TRBV27 and J usage is TRBJ2-1; TRBD1 agrees at 8 bases. The CDR3 extends over 15 amino acids. Trimming took 8 bases from V and 4 from J; bases not matched to a gene: 10. Germline V gene sequence: CDR1 MNHEY, CDR2 SMNVEV (reference sequence). The CDR3 DNA reads as TGTGCCAGCGCCAAAACGGACAGGGTTTACAATGAGCAGTTCTTC. Its translation is CASAKTDRVYNEQFF.

This clone is a singleton in its sample. The CDR3 coding sequence is TGTGCCAGCTCACCACCGAGAGGGATCACCGGGGAGCTGTTTTTT. Protein product: CASSPPRGITGELFF. This chain connects TRBV18 to TRBJ2-2, with D perhaps TRBD2 (5 bases). Germline V gene data show CDR1 as KGHSH and CDR2 as LQKENI. The V and J ends lost 0 bases and 4 bases respectively, with 9 bases between them. The CDR3 is 15 residues long.

The chain employs TRBV6-5 and TRBJ1-4; D unresolved. The CDR3 runs to 14 residues. Trimming left V 2 bases short and J 13 bases short, with 17 bases between. From germline, CDR1 is MNHEY and CDR2 SVGAGI. CDR3 in amino acids: CASSYTGARYRLFF. The CDR3 nucleotides are TGTGCCAGCAGTTACACGGGAGCCCGTTATAGACTGTTTTTT.

V gene TRBV6-5 combines with J gene TRBJ1-1; TRBD1 might be the D (5 bases). Trimming removed 6 bases at V and 2 bases at J, with 16 bases between. This CDR3 is built from 15 residues. CDR1 is MNHEY, CDR2 SVGAGI, per germline. CDR3: CASRPPARANTEAFF. DNA for the CDR3: TGTGCCAGCAGGCCGCCGGCCAGGGCCAACACTGAAGCTTTCTTT.

The J gene is TRBJ1-2, the V gene TRBV2; maybe TRBD1 (5 bases). Per the germline V gene, CDR1 is SNHLY and CDR2 is FYNNEI. This CDR3 has 13 amino acids. The V end was cut by 7 bases, the J end by 7 bases, with 16 bases between. The CDR3 DNA sequence: TGTGCCAGCACGGGACCAGGGACTTCTGGCTACACCTTC. It encodes CASTGPGTSGYTF. Full variable domain (rest looked up from reference TRBV2 and TRBJ1-2): EPEVTQTPSHQVTQMGQEVILRCVPISNHLYFYWYRQILGQKVEFLVSFYNNEISEKSEIFDDQFSVERPDGSNFTLKIRSTKLEDSAMYFCASTGPGTSGYTFGSGTRLTVV.

The chain is built from TRBV7-2 and TRBJ2-6; a possible D gene is TRBD1 (6 bases). V was trimmed by 3 bases and J by 4 bases, leaving 10 bases between them. The CDR3 length is 15 residues. The germline gives CDR1 SGHTA, CDR2 FQGNSA. CDR3 sequence: CASSFKGVGANVLTF. The DNA for the CDR3 is TGTGCCAGCAGCTTTAAGGGGGTCGGGGCCAACGTCCTGACTTTC.

The sample holds one count of this clone. The chain carries TRBV7-3 and TRBJ2-1; 7 bases map to TRBD1. This CDR3 contains 15 residues. Germline V lookup: CDR1 SGHTA, CDR2 FQGTGA. Trimming removed 5 bases from V and 8 bases from J; junction bases left unmatched: 12. The CDR3: CASSTSGTEVDEQFF. DNA for the CDR3: TGTGCCAGCAGCACCTCCGGGACAGAAGTGGATGAGCAGTTCTTC.

This clone was found a few times. This chain joins TRBV28 and TRBJ1-3; the D gene is possibly TRBD1 (5 bases). The CDR3 consists of 14 residues. V was cut by 6 bases and J by 2 bases, with 11 bases left in between. Germline loops: CDR1 MDHEN, CDR2 SYDVKM. The DNA for the CDR3 is TGTGCCAGCAGCCCATCAGGGACTGGAAACACCATATATTTT. It translates to CASSPSGTGNTIYF.

The count of this clone is one. The DNA of the CDR3 is TGTGCCAGCAGCTCGGGACTAGCGGGATACTACGAGCAGTACTTC. Protein sequence: CASSSGLAGYYEQYF. The gene calls are TRBV7-9 and TRBJ2-7, with 13 bases aligning to TRBD2. This CDR3 is 15 amino acids long. Looked up from germline, CDR1 is SEHNR and CDR2 is FQNEAQ (reference sequence). V trimming: 4 bases; J trimming: 3 bases; junction bases outside the gene matches: 3.

This clone was recorded once. The chain carries TRBV2 and TRBJ1-5; 10 bases fit TRBD1. CDR1 is SNHLY and CDR2 is FYNNEI in the germline V gene. This CDR3 comprises 15 residues. V dropped 6 bases and J dropped 7; count of bases not matched to a gene: 9. CDR3 DNA: TGTGCCAGCAGACGACAGGGGGCGGTTCGACAGCCCCAGCATTTT. Amino acid sequence: CASRRQGAVRQPQHF.

The rearrangement links TRBV6-1 to TRBJ1-2, with TRBD1 matching 7 bases. The CDR3 consists of 15 residues. J lost 3 bases, V lost 3 bases, and 7 bases had no gene match. Germline V gene data show CDR1 as MNHNS and CDR2 as SASEGT. CDR3 loop: CASSEGRGRHYGYTF. The CDR3 DNA reads as TGTGCCAGCAGTGAGGGAAGGGGGCGACACTATGGCTACACCTTC.

This clone appeared a single time. The gene calls are TRBV10-1 and TRBJ2-5; possibly TRBD2 for D (7 bases). The length of the CDR3 is 15 residues. V was pared by 0 bases and J by 4 bases, with 12 bases between. Germline CDR1 is WNHNN and CDR2 is SYGVQD (reference sequence). The CDR3 DNA sequence: TGCGCCAGCAGTGAGTCCGGGGGGCGCGGAGAGACCCAGTACTTC. This sequence encodes CASSESGGRGETQYF.

This clone is a singleton in its sample. A read error may produce the germline difference seen at one junction end. The V call is TRBV5-4, the J call TRBJ2-3, with a possible D match to TRBD2 (5 bases). From germline, CDR1 is SGHNT and CDR2 YYREEE (reference sequence). The CDR3 runs 12 residues. This chain's CDR3 is CASGASKDTQYF. As DNA, the CDR3 is TGTGCCAGCGGTGCTAGCAAAGATACGCAGTATTTT.

This chain links TRBV19 with TRBJ1-1, with TRBD1 identical over 7 bases. Losses at the gene ends were 6 bases for V and 4 bases for J; bases not matched to a gene: 11. The V gene's germline CDR1 is LNHDA and CDR2 SQIVND (reference sequence). CDR3 size: 15 residues. The CDR3 DNA sequence: TGTGCCAGTAGATCAGGACAGGTCCGCAGCACTGAAGCTTTCTTT. Amino acid sequence: CASRSGQVRSTEAFF. Full variable domain (remainder filled in from reference TRBV19 and TRBJ1-1): DGGITQSPKYLFRKEGQNVTLSCEQNLNHDAMYWYRQDPGQGLRLIYYSQIVNDFQKGDIAEGYSVSREKKESFPLTVTSAQKNPTAFYLCASRSGQVRSTEAFFGQGTRLTVV.

The J gene is TRBJ2-5, the V gene TRBV10-2; TRBD1 agrees at 7 bases. TRBJ2-7 explains the end of the DNA better; the J call may be wrong. The CDR3 has 12 residues. Germline V gene sequence: CDR1 WSHSY, CDR2 SAAADI. DNA of the CDR3: TGCGCCAGCAGGGACAGGTACTACGAGCAGTACTTC. It codes for CASRDRYYEQYF.

The V gene is TRBV28, the J gene TRBJ1-6; TRBD1 matches 8 bases. Trimming cost V 3 bases and J 7 bases; bases outside gene matches: 5. The CDR3 extends over 15 amino acids. Germline CDR1 MDHEN, CDR2 SYDVKM. CDR3 protein: CASSFRRQGNSPLHF. As DNA, the CDR3 is TGTGCCAGCAGTTTTCGCAGACAGGGGAATTCACCCCTCCACTTT. Variable domain in full (rest from reference TRBV28 and TRBJ1-6): DVKVTQSSRYLVKRTGEKVFLECVQDMDHENMFWYRQDPGLGLRLIYFSYDVKMKEKGDIPEGYSVSREKKERFSLILESASTNQTSMYLCASSFRRQGNSPLHFGNGTRLTVT.